This T cell receptor beta chain was profiled in a study of blood T cells in healthy people across ages. A J-beta primer mix and a sample-barcoded 5' primer were used in a second PCR of about 7 to 12 cycles. Template switching added a 12-random-nucleotide identifier to every cDNA molecule. MiXCR was run by TCRdb on the 5' RACE reads, yielding one entry per CDR3 protein. The data show under 1,100,000 distinct CDR3 sequences, almost 25% seen once. The CDR3 contains 19 residues. Germline V gene lookup returns CDR1 SGDLS and CDR2 YYNGEE. About this clonotype: The antigen remains undetermined.

Study results and caveats: Unsorted PBMCs prevented conclusive naive versus antigen-experienced comparison.

The data also belong to a second study, concerning T cells of mothers and their children. According to that study: Sequencing got over 8 million TCR beta CDR3 reads from each mother and a few million from each child.

This chain links TRBV9 with TRBJ2-5; perhaps TRBD2 as D (7 bases). The DNA end is more similar to TRBJ2-7, so the J call may be wrong. Sequencing was done on a sample of blood. The source is a girl aged 2-10 years in good health. This chain's CDR3 is CASSVVDKGGRGLAYEQYF. The CDR3 region has the DNA TGTGCCAGCAGCGTAGTTGATAAGGGGGGGCGGGGGTTAGCCTACGAGCAGTACTTC.